This T cell receptor (beta chain) comes out of a study of T cell repertoires in cytomegalovirus infection. Study background: Both CMV infection and a matching HLA type were indicated by public TCR beta signatures.

General observations from the study: Dominating the ex vivo response were TCR beta clonotypes that were CMV-specific and HLA-C-restricted. Cumulative public TCR beta family frequency identified carriers of CMV plus the relevant HLA.

MiXCR, run by TCRdb on the reads, gives a single entry per CDR3 protein. The sample carries hundreds of thousands of distinct CDR3 sequences, roughly 15% recorded once. With regard to this clonotype: Its antigen is unidentified.

This CDR3 has 15 residues. CDR1 is SGHTA, CDR2 FQGNSA, per germline. Unmatched junction bases numbered 6, after V lost 5 bases and J lost 10 bases. The clonotype was recovered from a human donor in good health (CMV status not recorded). Some clones in this sample may be carry-over from other donors' samples. The rearrangement uses TRBV7-2 and TRBJ2-1; 15 bases agree with TRBD2. The sample taken for sequencing was PBMCs. This chain's CDR3 is CASSRTSGGAGEQFF. The CDR3 bases are TGTGCCAGCAGCCGGACTAGCGGGGGGGCAGGGGAGCAGTTCTTC.